The clone carrying this TCR beta chain was recorded a few times. The sample originates from a study of T cells in Graves' hyperthyroidism and ophthalmopathy. Amplified regions were TCR beta CDR3 sequences from RNA transcripts. HTBI primers were used for first-round RT-PCR of the TCR CDR3. TCRdb re-analysed the multiplex PCR reads in MiXCR, keeping a single row per CDR3 protein. The sample lists 300,000 to 400,000 distinct CDR3 sequences; roughly a fifth were seen once. Germline trimming cut 3 bases from V and 5 bases from J; bases unmatched to any gene: 4. Germline CDR1 is LGHDT and CDR2 is YNNKEL (reference sequence). The CDR3 length is 15 residues.

The sample comprised blood. This chain joins TRBV3-1 and TRBJ1-2; 12 bases agree with TRBD1. The receptor comes from a woman aged 45 to 65 with Graves' hyperthyroidism. DNA of the CDR3: TGTGCCAGCAGCCAGGGACAGGGGGCTCGGTATGGCTACACCTTC. It specifies CASSQGQGARYGYTF.